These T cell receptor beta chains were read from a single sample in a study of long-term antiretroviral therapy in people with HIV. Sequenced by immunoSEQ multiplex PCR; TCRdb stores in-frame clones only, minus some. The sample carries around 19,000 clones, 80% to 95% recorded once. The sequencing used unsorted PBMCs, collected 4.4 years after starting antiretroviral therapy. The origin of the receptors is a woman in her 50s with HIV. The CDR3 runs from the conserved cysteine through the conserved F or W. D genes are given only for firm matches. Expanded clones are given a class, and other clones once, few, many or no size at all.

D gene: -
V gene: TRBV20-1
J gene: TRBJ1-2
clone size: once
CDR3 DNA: TGCAGTGCTGTTAAGGACGGCTACACCTTC
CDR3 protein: CSAVKDGYTF

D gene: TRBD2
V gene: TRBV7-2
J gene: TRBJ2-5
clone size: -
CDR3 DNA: TGTGCCAGCAGCCCATTGCGGGGGGGGCTGAATCAAGAGACCCAGTACTTC
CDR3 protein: CASSPLRGGLNQETQYF

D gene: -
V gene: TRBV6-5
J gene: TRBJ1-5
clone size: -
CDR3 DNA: TGTGCCAGCAGTTACTCGATTGGGGGTGCTCAGCCCCAGCATTTT
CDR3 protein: CASSYSIGGAQPQHF

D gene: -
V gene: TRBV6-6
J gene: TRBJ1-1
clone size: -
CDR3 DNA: TGTGCCAGCATTTCACAGGGAAGTGGGAACACTGAAGCTTTCTTT
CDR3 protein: CASISQGSGNTEAFF

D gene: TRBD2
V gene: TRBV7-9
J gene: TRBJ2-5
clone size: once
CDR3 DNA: TGTGCCAGCAGCTTAGCAGGGAGACTAGCGGGGGGCCAAGAGACCCAGTACTTC
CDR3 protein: CASSLAGRLAGGQETQYF

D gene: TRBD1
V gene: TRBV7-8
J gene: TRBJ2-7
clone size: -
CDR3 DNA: TGTGCCAGCAGCTTAGGGGGACAGGGGGCTTACGAGCAGTACTTC
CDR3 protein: CASSLGGQGAYEQYF

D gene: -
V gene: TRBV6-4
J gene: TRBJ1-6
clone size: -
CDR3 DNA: TGTGCCAGCAGTGAAACGGGTCTGTCACCCCTCCACTTT
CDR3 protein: CASSETGLSPLHF

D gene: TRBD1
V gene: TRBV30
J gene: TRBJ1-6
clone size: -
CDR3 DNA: TGTGCCTCCCGTACAGGGGGCTTCAGGAATTCACCCCTCCACTTT
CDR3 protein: CASRTGGFRNSPLHF

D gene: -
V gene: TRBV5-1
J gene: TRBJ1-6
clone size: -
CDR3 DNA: TGCGCCAGCAGCCCGCGGGATCTCAATTCACCCCTCCACTTT
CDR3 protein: CASSPRDLNSPLHF

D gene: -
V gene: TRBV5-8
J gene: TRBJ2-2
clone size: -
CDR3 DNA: TGTGCCAGCAGCTTGGACCCGGGGGTGGGCACCGGGGAGCTGTTTTTT
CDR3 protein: CASSLDPGVGTGELFF

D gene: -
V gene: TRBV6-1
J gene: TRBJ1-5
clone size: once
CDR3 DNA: TGTGCCAGCAGTGAATTGGTCAGGGTGGGGAATCAGCCCCAGCATTTT
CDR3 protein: CASSELVRVGNQPQHF

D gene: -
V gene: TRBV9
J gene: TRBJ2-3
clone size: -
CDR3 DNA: TGTGCCAGCTCCCCCGCGACTAGCACAGATACGCAGTATTTT
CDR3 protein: CASSPATSTDTQYF

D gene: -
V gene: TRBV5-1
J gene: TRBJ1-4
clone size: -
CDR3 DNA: TGCGCCAGCAGCTTAGGAAAGGGAGGAGAAAAACTGTTTTTT
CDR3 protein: CASSLGKGGEKLFF

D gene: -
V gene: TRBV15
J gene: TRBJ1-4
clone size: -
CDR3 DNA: TGTGCCACCAGCAGAGGCGACAGGCTCTTTGAAAAACTGTTTTTT
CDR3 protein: CATSRGDRLFEKLFF

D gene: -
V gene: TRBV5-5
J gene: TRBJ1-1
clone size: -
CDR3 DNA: TGTGCCAGCAGCGGGGTCATGAACACTGAAGCTTTCTTT
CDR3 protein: CASSGVMNTEAFF

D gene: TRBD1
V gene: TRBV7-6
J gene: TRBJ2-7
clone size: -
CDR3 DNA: TGTGCCAGCAGCTCGGCCATGACAGGGATCTACGAGCAGTACTTC
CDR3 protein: CASSSAMTGIYEQYF

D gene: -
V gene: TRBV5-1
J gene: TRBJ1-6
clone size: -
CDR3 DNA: TGCGCCAGCAGGGGCTCCTATAATTCACCCCTCCACTTT
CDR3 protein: CASRGSYNSPLHF

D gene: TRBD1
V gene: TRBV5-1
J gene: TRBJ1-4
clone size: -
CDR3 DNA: TGCGCCAGCAGCCTCCTGGGACAGGGGCTTAATGAAAAACTGTTTTTT
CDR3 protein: CASSLLGQGLNEKLFF

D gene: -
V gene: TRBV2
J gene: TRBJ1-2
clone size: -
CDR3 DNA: TGTGCCAGCGGATACGTCGACTATGGCTACACCTTC
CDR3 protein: CASGYVDYGYTF

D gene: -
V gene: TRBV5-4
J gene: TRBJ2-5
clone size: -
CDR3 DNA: TGTGCCAGCAGCCGGGCGGAAGAGACCCAGTACTTC
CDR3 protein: CASSRAEETQYF

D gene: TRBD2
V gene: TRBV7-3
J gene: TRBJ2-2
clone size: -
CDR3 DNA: TGTGCCAGCAGCAAACAAACGGGGGGGCCCTCCGGGGAGCTGTTTTTT
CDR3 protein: CASSKQTGGPSGELFF

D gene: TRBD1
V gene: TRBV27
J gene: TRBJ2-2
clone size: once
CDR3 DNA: TGTGCCAGCAGTTTATCCCGGACAGGGACCGGGGAGCTGTTTTTT
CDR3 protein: CASSLSRTGTGELFF

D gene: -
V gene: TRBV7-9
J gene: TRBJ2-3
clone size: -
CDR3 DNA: TGTGCCAGCAGTCTCGTGGGACCAGATACGCAGTATTTT
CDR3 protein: CASSLVGPDTQYF